These T cell receptor beta chains were read from a single sample in a study of blood T cell repertoires in COVID-19. Assay: immunoSEQ multiplex PCR; the TCRdb copy retains only in-frame clones and omits some. The repertoire includes 35,000 to 50,000 clones, about nine tenths of them detected once, and 8% to 9% sits in the top ten. The source material was peripheral blood. Receptors originate from a man in his 60s with active COVID-19. CDR3s include the opening cysteine and the closing phenylalanine or tryptophan. D genes are given only for firm matches. Clone size is shown for a subset of rows, as once, few, many or a class of expanded clone.

CASSQEAGRVYEQYF | TGCGCCAGCAGCCAAGAAGCTGGCAGGGTCTACGAGCAGTACTTC | NA | TRBJ2-7 | TRBV4-1 | NA
CASTPVGGTYNEQFF | TGCGCCAGCACCCCGGTCGGCGGCACCTACAATGAGCAGTTCTTC | NA | TRBJ2-1 | TRBV5-1 | NA
CASSRTGTSRYEQYF | TGTGCCAGCTCCCGCACCGGGACTAGCAGGTACGAGCAGTACTTC | TRBD2 | TRBJ2-7 | TRBV2 | NA
CASSKTSGSIHNEQFF | TGTGCCAGCAGCAAGACTAGCGGGAGTATCCACAATGAGCAGTTCTTC | TRBD2 | TRBJ2-1 | TRBV11-1 | NA
CASSILAGGPDEQYF | TGTGCCAGCAGCATACTAGCGGGAGGGCCCGACGAGCAGTACTTC | TRBD2 | TRBJ2-7 | TRBV5-4 | NA
CASSRSGSWASTDTQYF | TGTGCCAGTAGTCGGAGCGGGAGTTGGGCTAGCACAGATACGCAGTATTTT | TRBD2 | TRBJ2-3 | TRBV19 | NA
CASSLVVGGVNEQFF | TGTGCCAGCAGCTTGGTTGTGGGAGGAGTCAATGAGCAGTTCTTC | NA | TRBJ2-1 | TRBV5-6 | NA
CAIRDRGTENTEAFF | TGTGCCATCAGGGACAGGGGAACAGAGAACACTGAAGCTTTCTTT | TRBD1 | TRBJ1-1 | TRBV10-3 | NA
CASSGQGNSPLHF | TGTGCCAGCAGCGGGCAGGGCAATTCACCCCTCCACTTT | NA | TRBJ1-6 | TRBV25-1 | once
CASTTGTGGVNEQFF | TGTGCCAGTACAACCGGGACAGGGGGCGTCAATGAGCAGTTCTTC | TRBD1 | TRBJ2-1 | TRBV19 | NA
CASRLAGSYEQYF | TGCGCCAGCAGACTAGCGGGATCTTACGAGCAGTACTTC | TRBD2 | TRBJ2-7 | TRBV5-1 | NA
CASSPGGSGRNEQFF | TGTGCCAGCAGTCCGGGGGGAAGCGGGAGGAATGAGCAGTTCTTC | TRBD2 | TRBJ2-1 | TRBV6-2/TRBV6-3 | NA
CASSRDRGKETQYF | TGTGCCAGCAGCCGGGACAGGGGAAAAGAGACCCAGTACTTC | TRBD1 | TRBJ2-5 | TRBV11-2 | NA
CASSPSLSRDEQFF | TGCGCCAGCAGCCCTTCCCTGAGCAGGGATGAGCAGTTCTTC | NA | TRBJ2-1 | TRBV5-1 | NA
CASSPTTEYEQYF | TGTGCCAGCAGTCCCACGACTGAGTACGAGCAGTACTTC | NA | TRBJ2-7 | TRBV27 | few
CAISESSALSVDTQYF | TGTGCCATCAGTGAATCTAGCGCCCTGTCAGTAGATACGCAGTATTTT | NA | TRBJ2-3 | TRBV10-3 | NA
CASSPDRASGANVLTF | TGTGCCAGCAGTCCGGACAGGGCATCTGGGGCCAACGTCCTGACTTTC | TRBD1 | TRBJ2-6 | TRBV2 | NA
CASSFDGEGRLAKNIQYF | TGTGCCAGCAGTTTCGACGGGGAAGGTAGACTAGCCAAAAACATTCAGTACTTC | NA | TRBJ2-4 | TRBV28 | NA
CASSLPNMNTEAFF | TGTGCCAGCTCACTTCCGAACATGAACACTGAAGCTTTCTTT | NA | TRBJ1-1 | TRBV18 | few
CASREASGETQYF | TGCGCCAGCCGGGAGGCGTCAGGAGAGACCCAGTACTTC | TRBD2 | TRBJ2-5 | TRBV5-1 | NA
CASKEGGYEKLFF | TGTGCCAGCAAAGAGGGGGGGTATGAAAAACTGTTTTTT | NA | TRBJ1-4 | TRBV13 | NA
CASSYRENYEQYF | TGTGCCAGCAGTTACCGGGAAAACTACGAGCAGTACTTC | NA | TRBJ2-7 | TRBV6-2/TRBV6-3 | NA
CASSPSVAGSYEQYF | TGTGCCAGCAGTCCATCCGTAGCGGGGTCCTACGAGCAGTACTTC | TRBD2 | TRBJ2-7 | TRBV27 | NA
CSASFLLAPNEQFF | TGCAGTGCTAGTTTCTTACTAGCCCCCAATGAGCAGTTCTTC | NA | TRBJ2-1 | TRBV20-1 | NA
CASSLTGTSGNQPQHF | TGTGCCAGCTCACTTACCGGGACAAGCGGCAATCAGCCCCAGCATTTT | NA | TRBJ1-5 | TRBV18 | NA
CASSSGGDTQYF | TGTGCCAGCAGCTCCGGCGGAGATACGCAGTATTTT | NA | TRBJ2-3 | TRBV5-4 | NA
CASSVDIAGADTQYF | TGTGCCAGCAGCGTAGACATAGCGGGAGCAGATACGCAGTATTTT | TRBD2 | TRBJ2-3 | TRBV9 | NA
CASAPGLAGQETQYF | TGTGCCAGCGCTCCGGGACTAGCGGGACAAGAGACCCAGTACTTC | TRBD2 | TRBJ2-5 | TRBV2 | NA
CASSDDRLSNTGELFF | TGTGCCAGCAGCGATGACAGGCTTTCGAACACCGGGGAGCTGTTTTTT | NA | TRBJ2-2 | TRBV2 | NA